The sequence of this T cell receptor (beta chain) was determined in a study of CD8 T cells in ankylosing spondylitis. Notes on the study in general: It was reported that disease-linked clones were significantly enriched in matched ankylosing spondylitis synovial fluid.

Deletions cut 8 bases from V and 10 bases from J, with 18 bases between. This CDR3 contains 14 residues. TCRdb re-called the 5' RACE reads with MiXCR, one entry per CDR3 protein. The sample consists of some 270,000 distinct CDR3 sequences, 32% of them appearing once. As for this clonotype: Its antigen is not identified.

Sequenced material: blood, either unsorted or a sorted T cell fraction (not recorded which). The chain recombines TRBV12-3 or TRBV12-4 with TRBJ1-6, with a weak D call TRBD1 (6 bases). The source is a male donor with ankylosing spondylitis or in good health (not recorded which). CDR3 residues: CASGGGEAWSPLHF. CDR3 in DNA: TGTGCCAGCGGAGGGGGGGAGGCATGGTCACCCCTCCACTTT.